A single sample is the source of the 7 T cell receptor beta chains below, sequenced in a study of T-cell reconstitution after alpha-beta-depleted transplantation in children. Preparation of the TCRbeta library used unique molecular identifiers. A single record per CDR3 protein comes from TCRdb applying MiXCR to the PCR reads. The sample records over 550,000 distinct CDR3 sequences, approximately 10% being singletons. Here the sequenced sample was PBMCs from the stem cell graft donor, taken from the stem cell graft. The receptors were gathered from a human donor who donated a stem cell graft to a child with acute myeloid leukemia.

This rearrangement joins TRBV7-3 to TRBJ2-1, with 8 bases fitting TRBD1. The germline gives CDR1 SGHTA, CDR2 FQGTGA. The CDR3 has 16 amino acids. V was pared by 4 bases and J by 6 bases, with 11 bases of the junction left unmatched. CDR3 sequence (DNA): TGTGCCAGCAGCTCCTCTACGGGGACAGGTTTCAATGAGCAGTTCTTC. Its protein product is CASSSSTGTGFNEQFF.

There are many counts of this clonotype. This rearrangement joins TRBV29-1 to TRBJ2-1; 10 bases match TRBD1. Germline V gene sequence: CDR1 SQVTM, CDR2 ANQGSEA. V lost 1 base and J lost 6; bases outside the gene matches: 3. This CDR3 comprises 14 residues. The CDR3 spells CSVEGGQGFNEQFF. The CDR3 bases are TGCAGCGTTGAAGGGGGACAGGGGTTCAATGAGCAGTTCTTC.

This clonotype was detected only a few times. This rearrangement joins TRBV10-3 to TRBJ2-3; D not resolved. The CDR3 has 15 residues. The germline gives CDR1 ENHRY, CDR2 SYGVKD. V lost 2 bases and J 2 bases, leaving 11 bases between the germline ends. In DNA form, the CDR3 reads TGTGCCATCAGTGAGCCCAGGTCATCCACAGATACGCAGTATTTT. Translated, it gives CAISEPRSSTDTQYF.

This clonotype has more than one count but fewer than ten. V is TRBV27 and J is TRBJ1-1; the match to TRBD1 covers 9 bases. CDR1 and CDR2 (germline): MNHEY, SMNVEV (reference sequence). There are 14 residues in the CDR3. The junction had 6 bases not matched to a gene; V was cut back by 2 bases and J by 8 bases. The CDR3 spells CASSLAGTGFEAFF. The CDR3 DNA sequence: TGTGCCAGCAGTTTAGCCGGGACAGGGTTCGAAGCTTTCTTT.

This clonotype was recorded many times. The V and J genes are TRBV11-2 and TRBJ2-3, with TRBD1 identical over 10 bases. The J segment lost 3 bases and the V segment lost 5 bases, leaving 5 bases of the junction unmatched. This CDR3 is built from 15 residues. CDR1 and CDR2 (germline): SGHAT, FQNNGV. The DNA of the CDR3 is TGTGCCAGCAGCAACCGGGACAGGGGTACAGATACGCAGTATTTT. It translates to CASSNRDRGTDTQYF.

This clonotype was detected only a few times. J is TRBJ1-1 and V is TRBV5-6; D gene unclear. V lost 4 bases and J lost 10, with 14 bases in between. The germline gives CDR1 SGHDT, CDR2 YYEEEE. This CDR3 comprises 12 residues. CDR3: CASSHRYSSAFF. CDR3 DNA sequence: TGTGCCAGCAGCCACCGTTATTCCTCAGCTTTCTTT.

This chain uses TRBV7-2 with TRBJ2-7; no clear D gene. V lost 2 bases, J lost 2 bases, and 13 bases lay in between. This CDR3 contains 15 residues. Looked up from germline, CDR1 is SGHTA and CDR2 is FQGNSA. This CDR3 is CASSLTEGPPYEQYF. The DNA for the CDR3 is TGTGCCAGCAGCTTAACGGAAGGCCCTCCCTACGAGCAGTACTTC.